A single T cell receptor (beta chain) is shown here with its context. This entry is derived from a study of OX40 agonist ivuxolimab in advanced cancers. Only in-frame clones appear in the TCRdb table, and some are missing; sequencing was by immunoSEQ multiplex PCR. The sample holds about 98,000 clones, roughly nine tenths seen once. The TCR was taken from an adult with an advanced solid tumor such as melanoma, head and neck, liver or kidney cancer. The input for sequencing was CD4+ or CD8+ T cells sorted from blood, taken in a trial of the OX40 agonist ivuxolimab.

The chain's CDR3 is CASSVAGESRTEAFF. The CDR3 nucleotides are TGTGCCAGCAGCGTAGCAGGGGAGTCCCGCACTGAAGCTTTCTTT. V and J are TRBV9 and TRBJ1-1; possibly TRBD1 for D (6 bases). The CDR3 length is 15 residues. V was clipped by 0 bases and J by 4 bases, with 13 bases between them. The germline gives CDR1 SGDLS, CDR2 YYNGEE.